This T cell receptor beta chain comes out of a study of shared T cell receptors in the human thymus. Sequencing used immunoSEQ multiplex PCR; TCRdb keeps in-frame clones, though not all of them. This sample has 720,000 or so clones; approximately 83% occur once, and the top ten carry around 0.0094%. Separately, the same data were catalogued under a study of human thymus T cells.

The sample was thymocytes. This receptor was identified in a girl under two years old with a congenital heart defect.

CDR3 DNA sequence: TGCGCCAGCAGCCAAGATGGGACAGGGGTCCGATCTGGAAACACCATATATTTT. Encoded protein: CASSQDGTGVRSGNTIYF. The chain has TRBV4-3 and TRBJ1-3; 10 bases are a match to TRBD1. Losses at the gene ends were 0 bases for V and 1 base for J; bases not matched to a gene: 6. Germline lookup yields CDR1 LGHNA and CDR2 YSLEER. The CDR3 loop spans 18 amino acids.